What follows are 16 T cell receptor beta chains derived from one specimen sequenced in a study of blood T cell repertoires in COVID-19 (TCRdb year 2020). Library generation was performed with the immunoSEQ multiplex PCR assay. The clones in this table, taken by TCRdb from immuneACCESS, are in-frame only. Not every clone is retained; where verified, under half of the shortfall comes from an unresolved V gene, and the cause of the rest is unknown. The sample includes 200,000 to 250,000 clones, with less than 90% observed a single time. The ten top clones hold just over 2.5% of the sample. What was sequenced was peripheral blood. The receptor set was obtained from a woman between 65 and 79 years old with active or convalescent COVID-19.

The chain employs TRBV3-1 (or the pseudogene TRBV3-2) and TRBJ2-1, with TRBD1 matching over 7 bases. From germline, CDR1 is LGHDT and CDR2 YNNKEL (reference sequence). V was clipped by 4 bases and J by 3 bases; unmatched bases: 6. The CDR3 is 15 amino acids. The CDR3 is CASSLLGQNYNEQFF. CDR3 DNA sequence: TGTGCCAGCAGCCTACTGGGACAGAACTACAATGAGCAGTTCTTC.

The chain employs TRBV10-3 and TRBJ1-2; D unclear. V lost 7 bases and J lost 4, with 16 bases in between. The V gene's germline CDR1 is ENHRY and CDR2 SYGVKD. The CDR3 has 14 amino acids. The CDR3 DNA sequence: TGTGCCATCAATAAGGGTGACGAGGGCTATGGCTACACCTTC. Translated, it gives CAINKGDEGYGYTF.

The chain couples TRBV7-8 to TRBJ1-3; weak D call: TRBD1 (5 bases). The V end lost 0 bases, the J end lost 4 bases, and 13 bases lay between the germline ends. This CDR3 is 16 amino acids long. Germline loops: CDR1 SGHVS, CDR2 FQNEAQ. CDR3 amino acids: CASSLARGDAGNTIYF. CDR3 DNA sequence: TGTGCCAGCAGCTTAGCGCGGGGGGATGCAGGAAACACCATATATTTT.

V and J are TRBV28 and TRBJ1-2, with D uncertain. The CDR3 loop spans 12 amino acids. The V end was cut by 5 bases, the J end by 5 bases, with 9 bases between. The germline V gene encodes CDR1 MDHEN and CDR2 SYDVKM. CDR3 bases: TGTGCCAGCAGTAGAGCCTTATATGGCTACACCTTC. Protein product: CASSRALYGYTF.

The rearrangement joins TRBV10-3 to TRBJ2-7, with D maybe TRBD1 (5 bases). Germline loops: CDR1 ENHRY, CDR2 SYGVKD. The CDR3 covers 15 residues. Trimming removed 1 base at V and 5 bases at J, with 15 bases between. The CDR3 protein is CAISEWEQAVDEQYF. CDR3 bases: TGTGCCATCAGTGAGTGGGAACAGGCAGTTGACGAGCAGTACTTC.

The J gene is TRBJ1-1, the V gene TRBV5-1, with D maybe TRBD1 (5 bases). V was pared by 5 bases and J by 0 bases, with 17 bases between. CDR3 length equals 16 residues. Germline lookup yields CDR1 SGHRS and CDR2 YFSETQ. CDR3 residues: CASRAGPGLMNTEAFF. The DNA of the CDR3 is TGCGCCAGCAGGGCAGGGCCCGGCTTGATGAACACTGAAGCTTTCTTT.

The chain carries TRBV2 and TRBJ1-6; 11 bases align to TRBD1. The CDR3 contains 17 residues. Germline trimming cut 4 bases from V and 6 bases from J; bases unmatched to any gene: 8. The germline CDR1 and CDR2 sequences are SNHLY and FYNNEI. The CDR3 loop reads CASSALGTGGFNSPLHF. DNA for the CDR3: TGTGCCAGCAGTGCCCTCGGGACAGGGGGTTTTAATTCACCCCTCCACTTT.

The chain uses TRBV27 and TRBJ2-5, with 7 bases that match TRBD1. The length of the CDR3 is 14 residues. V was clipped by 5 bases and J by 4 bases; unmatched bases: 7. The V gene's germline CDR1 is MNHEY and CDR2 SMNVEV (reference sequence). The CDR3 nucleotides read TGTGCCAGCAGTCCCCACCGACAGGGAGAGACCCAGTACTTC. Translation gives CASSPHRQGETQYF.

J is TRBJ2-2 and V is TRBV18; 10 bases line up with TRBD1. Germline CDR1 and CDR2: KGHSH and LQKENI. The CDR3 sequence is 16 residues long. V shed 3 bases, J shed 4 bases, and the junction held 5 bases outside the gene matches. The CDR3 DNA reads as TGTGCCAGCTCACCTGACAGGGGGCAGGGCACCGGGGAGCTGTTTTTT. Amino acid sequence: CASSPDRGQGTGELFF.

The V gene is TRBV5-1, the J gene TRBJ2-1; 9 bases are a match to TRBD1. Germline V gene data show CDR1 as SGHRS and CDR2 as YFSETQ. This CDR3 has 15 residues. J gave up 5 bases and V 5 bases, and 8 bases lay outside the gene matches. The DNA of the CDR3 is TGCGCCAGCAGTTTTCGACAGGGGGGAAACAATGAGCAGTTCTTC. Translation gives CASSFRQGGNNEQFF.

The DNA for the CDR3 is TGCGCCAGCAGCTTGGGACAGGCGGAGAATTCACCCCTCCACTTT. It translates to CASSLGQAENSPLHF. The rearrangement joins TRBV5-1 to TRBJ1-6, with D possibly TRBD1 on 6 matching bases. This CDR3 region has 15 residues. Looked up from germline, CDR1 is SGHRS and CDR2 is YFSETQ. Trimming took off 0 bases at V and 7 bases at J, with 11 bases between the two ends.

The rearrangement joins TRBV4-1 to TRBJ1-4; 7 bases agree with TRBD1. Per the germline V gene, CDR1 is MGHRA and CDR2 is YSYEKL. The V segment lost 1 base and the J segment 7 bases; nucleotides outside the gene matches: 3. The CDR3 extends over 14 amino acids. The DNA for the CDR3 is TGCGCCAGCAGCCAAGGACAGGGCGGTGAAAAACTGTTTTTT. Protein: CASSQGQGGEKLFF.

This CDR3 reads CASSPGTSGSHEQYF. In nucleotides, the CDR3 is TGTGCCAGCTCTCCCGGGACTAGCGGGAGTCACGAGCAGTACTTC. The rearrangement uses TRBV18 and TRBJ2-7; 14 bases align to TRBD2. Unmatched junction bases numbered 6, after V lost 6 bases and J lost 5 bases. Germline V CDR1 and CDR2: KGHSH, LQKENI. There are 15 residues in the CDR3.

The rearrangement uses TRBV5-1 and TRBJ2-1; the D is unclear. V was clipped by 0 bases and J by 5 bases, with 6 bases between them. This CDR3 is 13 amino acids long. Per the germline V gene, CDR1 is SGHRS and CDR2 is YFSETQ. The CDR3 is CASSLDPDNEQFF. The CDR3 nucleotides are TGCGCCAGCAGCTTGGATCCAGACAATGAGCAGTTCTTC. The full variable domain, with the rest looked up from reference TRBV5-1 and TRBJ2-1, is KAGVTQTPRYLIKTRGQQVTLSCSPISGHRSVSWYQQTPGQGLQFLFEYFSETQRNKGNFPGRFSGRQFSNSRSEMNVSTLELGDSALYLCASSLDPDNEQFFGPGTRLTVL.

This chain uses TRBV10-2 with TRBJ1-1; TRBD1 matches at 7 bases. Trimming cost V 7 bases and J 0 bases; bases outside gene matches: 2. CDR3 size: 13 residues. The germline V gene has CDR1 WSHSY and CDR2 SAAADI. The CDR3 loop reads CASIDRVNTEAFF. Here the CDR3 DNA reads TGCGCCAGCATTGACAGGGTGAACACTGAAGCTTTCTTT.

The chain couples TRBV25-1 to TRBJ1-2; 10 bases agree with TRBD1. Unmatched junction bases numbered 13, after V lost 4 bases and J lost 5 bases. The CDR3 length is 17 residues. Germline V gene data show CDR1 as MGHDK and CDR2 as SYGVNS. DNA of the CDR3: TGTGCCAGCAGTGCATCCCTGGGACAGGGGCGCTGGTATGGCTACACCTTC. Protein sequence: CASSASLGQGRWYGYTF.